Below, one T cell receptor (beta chain) is given with its context. Germline assignment: CDR1 LNHDA and CDR2 SQIVND (reference sequence). V lost 3 bases and J lost 7; bases outside the gene matches: 11. The length of the CDR3 is 18 residues. The sample comes from a study of CDR3 diversity in severe acne. TCRdb fed the PCR reads into MiXCR, producing one record per CDR3 protein. Among fewer than 90,000 distinct CDR3 sequences listed, approximately 51% were seen once. The specimen sequenced was blood. The clonotype originates from a male donor in good health, without acne. The chain couples TRBV19 to TRBJ2-3; 15 bases align to TRBD2. CDR3: CASSMGLAGLAGGNTQYF. DNA of the CDR3: TGTGCCAGTAGTATGGGACTAGCGGGACTAGCGGGGGGAAATACGCAGTATTTT. Drawing the rest from reference TRBV19 and TRBJ2-3, the complete variable domain is DGGITQSPKYLFRKEGQNVTLSCEQNLNHDAMYWYRQDPGQGLRLIYYSQIVNDFQKGDIAEGYSVSREKKESFPLTVTSAQKNPTAFYLCASSMGLAGLAGGNTQYFGPGTRLTVL.